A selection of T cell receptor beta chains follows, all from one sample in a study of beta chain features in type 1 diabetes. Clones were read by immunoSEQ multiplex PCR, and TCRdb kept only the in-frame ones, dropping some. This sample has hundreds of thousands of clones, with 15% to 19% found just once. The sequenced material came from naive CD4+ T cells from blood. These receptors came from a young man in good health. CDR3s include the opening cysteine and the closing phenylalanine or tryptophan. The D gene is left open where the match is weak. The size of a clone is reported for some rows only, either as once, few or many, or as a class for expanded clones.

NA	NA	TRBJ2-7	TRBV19	TGTGCCAGTTCGAAGAGGGAGAAATCCTACGAGCAGTACTTC	CASSKREKSYEQYF
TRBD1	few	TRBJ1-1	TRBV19	TGTGCCAGTAGTATAAGGGGACAGGCTTACACTGAAGCTTTCTTT	CASSIRGQAYTEAFF
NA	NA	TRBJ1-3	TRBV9	TGTGCCAGCAGCGAGGAACTCGCTGGAAACACCATATATTTT	CASSEELAGNTIYF
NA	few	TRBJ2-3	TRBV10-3	TGTGCCATCAGCTCCACCGGGACTAGCACAGATACGCAGTATTTT	CAISSTGTSTDTQYF
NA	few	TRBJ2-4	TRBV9	TGTGCCAGCAGCTCCGAGCTGAAGGGGGCCAAAAACATTCAGTACTTC	CASSSELKGAKNIQYF
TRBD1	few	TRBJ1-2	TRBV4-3	TGCGCCAGCAGCCAAGGGACAGGGGATGGCTACACCTTC	CASSQGTGDGYTF
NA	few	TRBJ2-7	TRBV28	TGTGCCAGCAGTTTGGTCAGGACCAACTACGAGCAGTACTTC	CASSLVRTNYEQYF
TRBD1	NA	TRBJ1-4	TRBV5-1	TGCGCCAGCAGCCTGGGACAGGGGGCAACTAATGAAAAACTGTTTTTT	CASSLGQGATNEKLFF
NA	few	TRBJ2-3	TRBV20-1	TGCAGTGCTACTTACGGAGATACGCAGTATTTT	CSATYGDTQYF
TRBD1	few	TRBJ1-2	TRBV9	TGTGCCAGCAGCGTAGCACCGACAGGGGGCTATGGCTACACCTTC	CASSVAPTGGYGYTF
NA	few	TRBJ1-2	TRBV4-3	TGCGCCAGCAGCCAAGATCTTGCTTATGTGGGAGGCTACACCTTC	CASSQDLAYVGGYTF
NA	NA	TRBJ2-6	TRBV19	TGTGCCAGTATGAGAACAGGCACCTCTGGGGCCAACGTCCTGACTTTC	CASMRTGTSGANVLTF
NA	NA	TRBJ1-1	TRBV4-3	TGCGCCAGCAGCCAGAAGGGGGAAGCTTTCTTT	CASSQKGEAFF
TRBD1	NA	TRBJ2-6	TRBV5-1	TGCGCCAGCAGCCTAAGACAGGGGGTGGTGCGCGTCCTGACTTTC	CASSLRQGVVRVLTF
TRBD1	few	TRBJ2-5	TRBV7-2	TGTGCCAGCACCTTCCAGGGGGCCGATCAAGAGACCCAGTACTTC	CASTFQGADQETQYF
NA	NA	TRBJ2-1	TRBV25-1	TGTGCCAGCAGTGAATTGAATCCGGCGGACAATGAGCAGTTCTTC	CASSELNPADNEQFF
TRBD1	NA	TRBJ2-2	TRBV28	TGTGCCAGCATGGGGGAGGGACAGGGGAATTCAGTCACCGGGGAGCTGTTTTTT	CASMGEGQGNSVTGELFF
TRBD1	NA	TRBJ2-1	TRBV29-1	TGCAGCGCAGCGACCGGGACAGGGGCCTACAATGAGCAGTTCTTC	CSAATGTGAYNEQFF
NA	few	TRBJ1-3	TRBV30	TGTGCCTGGAGTCGGCCCGCCTCTGGAAACACCATATATTTT	CAWSRPASGNTIYF
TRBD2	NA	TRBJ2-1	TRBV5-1	TGCGCCAGCAGCTTGGAGGCTAGCGGGAGGGCCGCCTCCTACAATGAGCAGTTCTTC	CASSLEASGRAASYNEQFF
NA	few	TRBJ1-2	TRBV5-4	TGTGCCAGCAGCTTGGTCGGGGATAACTATGGCTACACCTTC	CASSLVGDNYGYTF
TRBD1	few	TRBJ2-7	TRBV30	TGTGCCTGGAGTTCCACAGGGGTTAGCGAGCAGTACTTC	CAWSSTGVSEQYF